This note documents a single T cell receptor (beta chain) sequence. The assay was immunoSEQ multiplex PCR, and TCRdb's table has in-frame clones only and misses some. The sample lists approximately 170,000 clones, less than 90% occurring once. These data originate in a study of radiation and T cells in renal cell carcinoma. The CDR3 has 15 residues. V was shortened by 4 bases and J by 5 bases, with 15 bases between the two germline ends. The time point: blood 4 weeks post-SBRT, at nephrectomy. The treatment was: 15 Gy SBRT to primary tumor, nephrectomy 4 weeks later. The receptor comes from a woman aged 45 to 65 with renal cell carcinoma. The genes are TRBV23-1 and TRBJ1-5; D possibly corresponds to TRBD1 (6 bases). TRBV23-1 is an ORF for which the function is uncertain. The sample in question was blood, obtained from a patient whose treatment included radiotherapy and nephrectomy. The chain's CDR3 is CASSPRWGAHQPQHF. The CDR3, as DNA: TGCGCCAGCAGTCCCCGATGGGGGGCCCATCAGCCCCAGCATTTT.